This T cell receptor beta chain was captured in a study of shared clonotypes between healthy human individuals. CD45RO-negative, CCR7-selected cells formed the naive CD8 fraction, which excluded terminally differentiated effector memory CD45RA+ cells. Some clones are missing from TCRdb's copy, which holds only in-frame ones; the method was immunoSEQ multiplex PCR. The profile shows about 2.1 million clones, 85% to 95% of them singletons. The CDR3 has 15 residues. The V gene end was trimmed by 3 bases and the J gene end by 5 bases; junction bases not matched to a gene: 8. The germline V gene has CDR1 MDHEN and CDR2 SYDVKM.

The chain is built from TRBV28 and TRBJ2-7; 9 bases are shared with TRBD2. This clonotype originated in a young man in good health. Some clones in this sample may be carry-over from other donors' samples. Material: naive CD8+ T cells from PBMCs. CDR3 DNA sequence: TGTGCCAGCAGTTTTAGCGGGAGTAGGGTCGACGAGCAGTACTTC. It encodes CASSFSGSRVDEQYF.